Reported below is one TCR beta chain. This clone was recorded a few times. This receptor's antigen is unknown. Within one base of it there is no much larger clone, and no base qualities were kept. The source of the sample is a study of beta chain features in type 1 diabetes (dated by TCRdb to 2016 to 2019). Background for the entire study: Mean age, gender distribution, total cell number and subset yield were not different between patients and healthy donors. Across all samples, around 99 million sorted cells were examined, and cell number per subset correlated strongly with RNA yield. The study compared TCRB repertoires of sorted circulating CD4+ T cell subsets between recently diagnosed type 1 diabetes patients and matched healthy donors. Whereas all 30 or so donors provided naive and central memory subsets, regulatory and stem cell-like memory subsets were isolated from just 8 patients and roughly eight healthy donors. Summary of the overall study and its limitations: Because cDNA was sequenced instead of genomic DNA, activated cells with high expression could be over-represented, although the groups did not differ in activation or CD3 levels. PCR may preferentially amplify shorter templates, but because patient and control samples were amplified and corrected together, any resulting skew would affect both groups equally. At VDJ recombination sites, type 1 diabetes patients had fewer insertions and more deleted nucleotides, which implies abnormalities in thymic rearrangement. Naive, central memory and regulatory TCRB repertoires appeared to be more alike among patients than among healthy donors. Because the HLA sub-analyses included only small numbers of individuals, any influence of HLA type on TCRB rearrangement was left unresolved. Type 1 diabetes patients showed a moderate but significant shortening of TCRB CDR3 length in all four CD4+ subsets.

The entire isolated RNA was reverse transcribed using the High Capacity cDNA Reverse Transcription Kit, and thus expressed TCRB transcripts were sequenced. Naive, central memory and regulatory T cell samples underwent deep immunoSEQ sequencing, averaging about 3.57 million total reads per sample. After sorted cells were lysed in RLT buffer, RNA was extracted with DNase-treated RNeasy Micro or Mini kits, with the choice depending on cell number. Each cell subset was processed on its own to prevent cross-contamination, while patient and healthy donor samples were processed together. TCRB sequences were amplified from cDNA with the immunoSEQ multiplex PCR, producing 87-bp fragments spanning the CDR3 region. Amplicons were sequenced on the Illumina HiSeq platform. The authors' pipeline ran thus. PCR bias was computationally corrected using synthetic template baselines, reads within Hamming distance 2 were collapsed, and singletons that could not be merged were discarded. Reads were aligned against IMGT to assign V, D and J genes, CDR3 length and insertions or deletions at six rearrangement sites. Within each subset, clonotype counts were normalized to the number of sorted cells before true diversity and Gini coefficients were calculated with the tcR R package. Repertoire sharing was quantified using the overlap coefficient calculated on TCRB nucleotide sequences. In its TCRdb copy, this immuneACCESS table keeps in-frame sequences only and misses some clones. Where compared with another copy, unresolved V genes explain less than half of these, and the others have no known cause. The V and J calls and clone size are taken from that table; D and trimming were inferred from the DNA. This sample comprises about 28,000 clones, approximately 64% of them detected only once. About 2.2% of the sample lies in the top ten.

In the germline V gene, CDR1 corresponds to KGHSH and CDR2 to LQKENI. V lost 6 bases and J lost 6 bases, and the count of bases not matched to a germline gene is 16. The CDR3 runs 17 residues from the cysteine to the phenylalanine. Kept here is only the CDR3 DNA, which spans 51 bases and is read in frame from base 1. From each donor, a single peripheral blood sample of 90 to 150 mL on average was drawn into heparinised tubes. A BD FACSAria II was used to sort naive, central memory, regulatory and stem cell-like memory CD4+ T cells with a panel that included CD45RO, CCR7, CD25, CD127, CD95 and CD27. All sorted populations exceeded 95% purity. Right away, PBMCs were isolated by Lymphoprep density gradient centrifugation and were stained directly, with no culture step. So that batch effects would be minimized, each experiment stained and sorted samples in pairs, pairing one healthy donor with one patient.

Sequenced: Tregs from blood. The cell subset or site label on this specimen signifies: regulatory CD4+ T cells. The receptor's source is a woman aged 30 to 39 with type 1 diabetes. The sequence is built from TRBV18 and TRBJ1-2, with 10 central nucleotides matching TRBD1. The CDR3 reads as follows: CASSLFGQGVSEDGYTF. In nucleotides, the sequence is TGTGCCAGCTCCCTATTCGGACAGGGGGTCTCTGAGGATGGCTACACCTTC.